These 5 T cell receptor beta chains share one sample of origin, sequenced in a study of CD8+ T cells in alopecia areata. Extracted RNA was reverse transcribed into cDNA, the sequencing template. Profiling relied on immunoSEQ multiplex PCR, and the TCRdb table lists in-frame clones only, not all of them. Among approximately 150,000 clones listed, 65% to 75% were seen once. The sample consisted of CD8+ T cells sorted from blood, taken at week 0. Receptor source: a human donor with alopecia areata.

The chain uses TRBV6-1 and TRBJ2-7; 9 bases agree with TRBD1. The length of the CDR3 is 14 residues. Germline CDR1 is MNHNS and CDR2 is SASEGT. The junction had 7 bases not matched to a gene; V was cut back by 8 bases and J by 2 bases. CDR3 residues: CASSEGDRAYEQYF. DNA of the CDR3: TGTGCCAGCTCGGAGGGGGACAGGGCCTACGAGCAGTACTTC.

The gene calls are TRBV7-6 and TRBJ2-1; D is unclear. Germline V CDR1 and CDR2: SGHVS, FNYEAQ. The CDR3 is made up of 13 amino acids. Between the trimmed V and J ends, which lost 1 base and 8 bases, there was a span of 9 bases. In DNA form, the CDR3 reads TGTGCCAGCAGCTTAGGGCCCCTCGATGAGCAGTTCTTC. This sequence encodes CASSLGPLDEQFF.

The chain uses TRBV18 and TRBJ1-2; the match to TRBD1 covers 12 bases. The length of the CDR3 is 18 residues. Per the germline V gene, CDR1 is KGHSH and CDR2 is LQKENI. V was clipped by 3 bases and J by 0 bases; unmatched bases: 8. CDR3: CASSPYRDRGPTNYGYTF. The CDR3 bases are TGTGCCAGCTCACCCTACCGGGACAGGGGGCCCACTAACTATGGCTACACCTTC.

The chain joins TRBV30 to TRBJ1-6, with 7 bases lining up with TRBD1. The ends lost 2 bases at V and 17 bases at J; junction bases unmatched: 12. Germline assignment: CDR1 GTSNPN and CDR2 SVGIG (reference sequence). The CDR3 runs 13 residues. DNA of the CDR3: TGTGCCTGGAGTAGACAGGGCGTAAGTGCCTTCCACTTT. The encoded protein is CAWSRQGVSAFHF.

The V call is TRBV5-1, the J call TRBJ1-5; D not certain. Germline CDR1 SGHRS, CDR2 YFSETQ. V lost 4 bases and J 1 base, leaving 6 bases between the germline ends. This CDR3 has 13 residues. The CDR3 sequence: CASSTESNQPQHF. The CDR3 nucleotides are TGCGCCAGCAGCACAGAGAGCAATCAGCCCCAGCATTTT.